This T cell receptor beta chain comes out of a study of shared clonotypes between healthy human individuals. As to this clone: What it recognizes is unknown.

Libraries were prepared by immunoSEQ multiplex PCR; TCRdb keeps only in-frame clonotypes and omits some of them. The table shows about 1 million clones, with approximately 70% occurring only once. All of the donors resided in Nashville, Tennessee, and each was a Caucasian adult. Overall study results and limits: Some naive CD4 clonotypes, roughly 5%, turned up in common across a handful of donors. Clonotype sharing among the donors was expected to vary with sequencing depth.

There are 13 residues in the CDR3. The sequencing input was memory CD4+ T cells sorted from blood. Subset meaning: CD45RA-negative fraction. This chain joins TRBV21-1 and TRBJ1-2; the listed D gene, TRBD1, was not tested against the DNA. TRBV21-1 is a documented pseudogene. This TCR was sampled from a man between 18 and 35 years old in good health. The CDR3 here is CATMGPDREGYTF. As DNA, the CDR3 is TGTGCCACCATGGGACCGGACAGGGAGGGCTACACCTTC.